The TCR beta chain under discussion was sequenced for a study of CD8+ T cells in alopecia areata. cDNA serving as the sequencing template came from extracted, reverse transcribed RNA. Profiling relied on immunoSEQ multiplex PCR, and the TCRdb table lists in-frame clones only, not all of them. The profile shows over 60,000 clones, more than 45% of them singletons. CDR1 SGHVS and CDR2 FQNEAQ come from the germline V gene. V lost 5 bases and J 5 bases, leaving 13 bases between the germline ends. This CDR3 is built from 14 residues. This clone was seen more than once but under ten times. Sample treatment: oral pan-JAK inhibitor, 5-10 mg twice daily. Researchers took lesional scalp punch biopsies and peripheral blood from people who were alopecia areata patients. PBMCs provided sorted CD4+ and CD8+ T cells.

The TCR was taken from a human donor with alopecia areata. Sequenced material: CD8+ T cells sorted from blood, taken between weeks 36 and 40, from a patient treated with tofacitinib. This rearrangement joins TRBV7-8 to TRBJ2-1; D may be TRBD2 (6 bases). In nucleotides, the CDR3 is TGTGCCAGCAGCCCGGGCGGGGACCACAATGAGCAGTTCTTC. Translated, it gives CASSPGGDHNEQFF.